Listed here are 14 T cell receptor beta chains from one sample, sequenced in a study of early T cells in non-severe SARS-CoV-2 infection (dated by TCRdb to 2020 to 2022). The library was generated by 5' RACE. Sequenced using a NextSeq 500. TCRdb trimmed the raw reads at Q25, called clones with MiXCR and kept productive beta chains. Entries are consolidated by CDR3 protein sequence, retaining the most common genes and DNA. In this sample the table shows around 62,000 distinct CDR3 sequences, over 4% of which occur a single time. The ten largest clonotypes hold approximately 4.9% of the sample. The sequenced sample was whole blood. All receptors derive from an adult who was a healthcare worker with PCR-confirmed SARS-CoV-2 infection or an uninfected control (not recorded which).

This clonotype was seen more than once but under ten times. This chain links TRBV11-2 with TRBJ1-2, with D uncertain. CDR1 and CDR2 (germline): SGHAT, FQNNGV. V was pared by 3 bases and J by 6 bases, with 20 bases between. The CDR3 sequence is 16 residues long. CDR3 bases: TGTGCCAGCAGCTTTGGGTCCGGCAGGAGACGAGATGGCTACACCTTC. It yields the protein CASSFGSGRRRDGYTF. The full variable domain, rest sourced from reference TRBV11-2 and TRBJ1-2, is EAGVAQSPRYKIIEKRQSVAFWCNPISGHATLYWYQQILGQGPKLLIQFQNNGVVDDSQLPKDRFSAERLKGVDSTLKIQPAKLEDSAVYLCASSFGSGRRRDGYTFGSGTRLTVV.

The chain links TRBV3-1 to TRBJ2-3; no clear D. Germline V gene lookup returns CDR1 LGHDT and CDR2 YNNKEL (reference sequence). V was trimmed by 1 base and J by 4 bases, leaving 3 bases between them. The CDR3 has 12 residues. This CDR3 reads CASSQVSDTQYF. The CDR3 nucleotides are TGTGCCAGCAGCCAAGTTTCAGATACGCAGTATTTT.

At least ten counts were recorded for this clonotype. The rearrangement links TRBV5-6 to TRBJ2-1; D may be TRBD1 or TRBD2 (5 bases each). Trimming left V 2 bases short and J 5 bases short, with 14 bases between. The germline gives CDR1 SGHDT, CDR2 YYEEEE. This CDR3 is 15 amino acids long. In DNA form, the CDR3 reads TGTGCCAGCAGCTTACGTCGGGACGTTAACAATGAGCAGTTCTTC. Residues: CASSLRRDVNNEQFF. The full variable domain, its missing parts supplied by reference TRBV5-6 and TRBJ2-1, is DAGVTQSPTHLIKTRGQQVTLRCSPKSGHDTVSWYQQALGQGPQFIFQYYEEEERQRGNFPDRFSGHQFPNYSSELNVNALLLGDSALYLCASSLRRDVNNEQFFGPGTRLTVL.

The chain couples TRBV20-1 to TRBJ2-7, with 9 bases aligning to TRBD2. Per germline, CDR1 DFQATT and CDR2 SNEGSKA (reference sequence). Trimming at V came to 2 bases and at J to 3 bases, leaving 8 bases not matched to a gene. This CDR3 has 15 amino acids. CDR3 region: CSARPSGGISYEQYF. The CDR3 DNA sequence: TGCAGTGCTAGACCGAGCGGGGGGATTAGCTACGAGCAGTACTTC.

The sample holds many counts of this clonotype. The gene calls are TRBV4-2 and TRBJ2-6, with 7 nucleotides matching TRBD1. CDR3 length: 15 residues. CDR1 is LGHNA, CDR2 YNFKEQ, per germline. J gave up 4 bases and V 4 bases, and 4 bases lay outside the gene matches. This chain's CDR3 is CASSPTGDGANVLTF. CDR3 DNA sequence: TGTGCCAGCAGCCCCACAGGGGACGGGGCCAACGTCCTGACTTTC.

In this sample, this clonotype turned up many times. The V gene is TRBV5-1, the J gene TRBJ1-6; D is undetermined. The V end was cut by 4 bases, the J end by 3 bases, with 14 bases between. The germline V gene encodes CDR1 SGHRS and CDR2 YFSETQ. This CDR3 has 16 residues. CDR3 in DNA: TGCGCCAGCAGCCCCCGTCAGCCCGACTATAATTCACCCCTCCACTTT. Translation gives CASSPRQPDYNSPLHF.

This clonotype has only a few counts. The rearrangement links TRBV3-1 to TRBJ1-1; tentatively, D is TRBD1 (6 bases). CDR3 length: 16 amino acids. Germline CDR1 reads LGHDT; CDR2 reads YNNKEL (reference sequence). V dropped 0 bases and J dropped 1 base, with 12 bases sitting between them. DNA of the CDR3: TGTGCCAGCAGCCAAGATCTAGGGGGAGGGAACACTGAAGCTTTCTTT. It encodes CASSQDLGGGNTEAFF.

This clonotype was seen repeatedly, ten times or more. The chain joins TRBV10-3 to TRBJ1-1; TRBD1 matches 7 bases. Germline loops: CDR1 ENHRY, CDR2 SYGVKD. The CDR3 extends over 14 amino acids. Losses at the gene ends were 8 bases for V and 0 bases for J; bases not matched to a gene: 6. The CDR3 loop is CAIASDRMNTEAFF. DNA for the CDR3: TGTGCCATCGCTTCGGACAGGATGAACACTGAAGCTTTCTTT.

This clonotype has ten or more counts. The chain combines TRBV20-1 with TRBJ1-2, with D perhaps matching TRBD1 (6 bases). This CDR3 has 16 residues. The V end was cut by 3 bases, the J end by 3 bases, with 20 bases between. The V gene's germline CDR1 is DFQATT and CDR2 SNEGSKA (reference sequence). The CDR3 DNA is TGCAGTGCTAGTGGATCAAATGTCGGGGGCGACTATGGCTACACCTTC. Translation gives CSASGSNVGGDYGYTF.

This clonotype was detected a few times. V usage is TRBV9 and J usage is TRBJ2-6; unclear D gene. In germline, CDR1 is SGDLS, CDR2 YYNGEE. The V and J ends lost 0 bases and 1 base respectively, with 5 bases between them. CDR3 length: 15 residues. In nucleotides, the CDR3 is TGTGCCAGCAGCGTAGAGGTGTCTGGGGCCAACGTCCTGACTTTC. Translated, it gives CASSVEVSGANVLTF. Based on the CDR3 plus reference TRBV9 and TRBJ2-6, the full variable domain is DSGVTQTPKHLITATGQRVTLRCSPRSGDLSVYWYQQSLDQGLQFLIQYYNGEERAKGNILERFSAQQFPDLHSELNLSSLELGDSALYFCASSVEVSGANVLTFGAGSRLTVL.

There are many counts of this clonotype. One end of the junction fails to match germline, which may point to a read error. This chain uses TRBV27 with TRBJ2-7; the match to TRBD2 covers 9 bases. This CDR3 comprises 15 residues. In germline, CDR1 is MNHEY, CDR2 SMNVEV (reference sequence). The CDR3 DNA reads as TGTGCCATCAGTTTGGTTAGCGGGAGCTCCTACGAGCAGTACTTC. Translated, it gives CAISLVSGSSYEQYF.

The V gene is TRBV7-8, the J gene TRBJ2-1; D uncertain. Germline CDR1 reads SGHVS; CDR2 reads FQNEAQ. Trimming took off 4 bases at V and 9 bases at J, with 10 bases between the two ends. This CDR3 region has 12 residues. CDR3 loop: CASSSLVGEQFF. In DNA form, the CDR3 reads TGTGCCAGCAGCTCCCTGGTGGGTGAGCAGTTCTTC.

The rearrangement joins TRBV20-1 to TRBJ2-7, with TRBD2 matching over 7 bases. The J segment lost 4 bases and the V segment lost 4 bases, leaving 7 bases of the junction unmatched. The germline gives CDR1 DFQATT, CDR2 SNEGSKA (reference sequence). CDR3 length: 13 amino acids. CDR3 sequence: CSANRLAGYEQYF. DNA for the CDR3: TGCAGTGCTAACAGACTAGCCGGATACGAGCAGTACTTC.

This clonotype was seen a few times. The V and J genes are TRBV3-1 and TRBJ1-1, with unresolved D. The germline gives CDR1 LGHDT, CDR2 YNNKEL (reference sequence). V lost 0 bases to trimming and J lost 3 bases, with 5 bases between them. This CDR3 region has 13 residues. The CDR3 protein is CASSQDGHTEAFF. The CDR3 coding sequence is TGTGCCAGCAGCCAAGATGGGCACACTGAAGCTTTCTTT. The full variable domain, its missing parts supplied by reference TRBV3-1 and TRBJ1-1, is DTAVSQTPKYLVTQMGNDKSIKCEQNLGHDTMYWYKQDSKKFLKIMFSYNNKELIINETVPNRFSPKSPDKAHLNLHINSLELGDSAVYFCASSQDGHTEAFFGQGTRLTVV.